This T cell receptor (beta chain) emerged from a study of blood T cells in healthy people across ages. A J-beta primer mix and a sample-barcoded 5' primer were used in a second PCR of about 6 to 12 cycles. MiXCR, applied by TCRdb to the 5' RACE reads, yields one record per CDR3 protein. The sample holds around 1.5 million distinct CDR3 sequences, around 55% seen once. CDR3 length equals 14 residues. V lost 4 bases and J 2 bases, leaving 11 bases between the germline ends. CDR1 and CDR2 (germline): SGHRS, YFSETQ. This rearrangement joins TRBV5-1 to TRBJ2-3; the D is unclear. This TCR came from a man in his late teens or twenties in good health. What was sequenced was blood. The CDR3 region is CASSDRVLTDTQYF. The CDR3 DNA follows: TGCGCCAGCAGCGACCGGGTCCTCACAGATACGCAGTATTTT.